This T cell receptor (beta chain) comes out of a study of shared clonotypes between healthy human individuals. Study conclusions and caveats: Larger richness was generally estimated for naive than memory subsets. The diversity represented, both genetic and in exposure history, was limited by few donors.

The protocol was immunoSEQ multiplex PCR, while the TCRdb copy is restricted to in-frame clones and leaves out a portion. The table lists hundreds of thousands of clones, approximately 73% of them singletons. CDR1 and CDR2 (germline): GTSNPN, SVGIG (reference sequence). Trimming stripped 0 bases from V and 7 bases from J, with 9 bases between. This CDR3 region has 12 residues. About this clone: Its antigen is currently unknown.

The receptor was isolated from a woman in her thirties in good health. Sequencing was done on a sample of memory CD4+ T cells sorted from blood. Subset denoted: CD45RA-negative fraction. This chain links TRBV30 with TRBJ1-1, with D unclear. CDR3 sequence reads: CAWSVQFGEAFF. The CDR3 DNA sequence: TGTGCCTGGAGTGTACAGTTTGGTGAAGCTTTCTTT.